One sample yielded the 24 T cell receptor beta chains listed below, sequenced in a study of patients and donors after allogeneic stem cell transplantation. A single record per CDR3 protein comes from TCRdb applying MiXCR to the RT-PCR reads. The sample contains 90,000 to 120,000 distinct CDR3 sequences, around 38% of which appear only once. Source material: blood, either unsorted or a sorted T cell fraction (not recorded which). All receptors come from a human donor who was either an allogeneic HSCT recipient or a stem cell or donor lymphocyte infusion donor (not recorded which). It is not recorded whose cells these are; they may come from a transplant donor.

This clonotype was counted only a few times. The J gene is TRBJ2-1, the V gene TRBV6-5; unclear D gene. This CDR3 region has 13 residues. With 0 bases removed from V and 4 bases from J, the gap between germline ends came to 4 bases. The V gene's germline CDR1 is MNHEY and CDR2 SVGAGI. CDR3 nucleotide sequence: TGTGCCAGCAGTTACTCGAGATACAATGAGCAGTTCTTC. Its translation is CASSYSRYNEQFF.

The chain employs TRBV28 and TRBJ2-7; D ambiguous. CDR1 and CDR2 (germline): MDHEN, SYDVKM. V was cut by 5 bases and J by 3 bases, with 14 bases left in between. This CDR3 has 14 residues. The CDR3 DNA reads TGTGCCAGCAGTAGGCCCACTAAAGACTACGAGCAGTACTTC. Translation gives CASSRPTKDYEQYF.

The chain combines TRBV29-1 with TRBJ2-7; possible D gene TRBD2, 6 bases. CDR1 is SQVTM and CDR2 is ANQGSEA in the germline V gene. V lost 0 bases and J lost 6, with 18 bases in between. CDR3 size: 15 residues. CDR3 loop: CSVEDGRSVAAEQYF. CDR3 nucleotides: TGCAGCGTTGAAGATGGCCGATCTGTAGCGGCCGAGCAGTACTTC.

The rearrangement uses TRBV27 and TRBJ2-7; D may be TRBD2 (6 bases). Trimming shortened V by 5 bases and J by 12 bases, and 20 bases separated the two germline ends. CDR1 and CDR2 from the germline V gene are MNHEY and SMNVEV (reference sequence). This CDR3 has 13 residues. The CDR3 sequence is CASSPRDSLLRYF. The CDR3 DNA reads TGTGCCAGCAGTCCGAGGGACTCCCTCCTGAGGTACTTC.

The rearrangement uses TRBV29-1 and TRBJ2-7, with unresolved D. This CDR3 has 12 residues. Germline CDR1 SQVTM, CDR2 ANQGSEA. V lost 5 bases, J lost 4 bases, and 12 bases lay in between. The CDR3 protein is CSVLVPRYEQYF. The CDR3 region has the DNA TGCAGCGTTCTGGTTCCTCGATACGAGCAGTACTTC.

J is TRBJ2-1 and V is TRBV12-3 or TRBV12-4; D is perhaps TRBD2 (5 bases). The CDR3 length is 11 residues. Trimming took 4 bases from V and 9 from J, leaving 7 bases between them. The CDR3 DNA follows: TGTGCCAGCAGTTCCGAGGGTGAGCAGTTCTTC. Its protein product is CASSSEGEQFF.

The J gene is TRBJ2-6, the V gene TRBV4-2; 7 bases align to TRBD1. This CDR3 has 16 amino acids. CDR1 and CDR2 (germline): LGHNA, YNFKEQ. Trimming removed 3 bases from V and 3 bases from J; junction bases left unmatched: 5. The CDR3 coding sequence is TGTGCCAGCAGCCATCCACAGGGGTTTGGGGCCAACGTCCTGACTTTC. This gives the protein CASSHPQGFGANVLTF.

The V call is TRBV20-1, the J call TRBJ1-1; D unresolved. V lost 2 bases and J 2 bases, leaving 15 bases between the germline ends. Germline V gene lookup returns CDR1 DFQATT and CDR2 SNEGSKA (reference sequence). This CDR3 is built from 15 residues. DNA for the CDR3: TGCAGTGCTAGAAGGTTTGCCACTTCAAACACTGAAGCTTTCTTT. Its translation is CSARRFATSNTEAFF.

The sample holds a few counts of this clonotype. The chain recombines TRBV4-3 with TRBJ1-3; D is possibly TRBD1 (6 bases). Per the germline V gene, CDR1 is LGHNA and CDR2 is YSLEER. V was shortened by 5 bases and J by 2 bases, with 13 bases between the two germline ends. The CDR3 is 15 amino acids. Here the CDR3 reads CASSFVPGAGNTIYF. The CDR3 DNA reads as TGCGCCAGCAGCTTTGTCCCAGGGGCTGGAAACACCATATATTTT.

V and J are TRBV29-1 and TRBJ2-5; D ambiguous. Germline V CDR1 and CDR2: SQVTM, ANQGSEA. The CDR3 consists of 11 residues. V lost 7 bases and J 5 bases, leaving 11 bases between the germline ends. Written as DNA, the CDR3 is TGCAGCGCCTTGTGGGGTGAGACCCAGTACTTC. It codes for CSALWGETQYF.

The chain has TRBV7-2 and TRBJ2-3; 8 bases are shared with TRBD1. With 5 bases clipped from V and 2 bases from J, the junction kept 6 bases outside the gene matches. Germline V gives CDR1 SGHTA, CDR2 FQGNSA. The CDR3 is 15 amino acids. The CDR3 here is CASSLGTGATDTQYF. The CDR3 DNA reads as TGTGCCAGCAGCCTCGGGACAGGAGCCACAGATACGCAGTATTTT.

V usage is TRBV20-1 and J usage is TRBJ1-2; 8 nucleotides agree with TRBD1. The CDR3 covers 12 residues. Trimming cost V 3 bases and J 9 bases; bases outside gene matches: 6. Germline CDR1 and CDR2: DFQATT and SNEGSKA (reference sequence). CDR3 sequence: CSASRRGQSYTF. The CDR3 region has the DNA TGCAGTGCTAGTCGCAGGGGGCAGAGCTACACCTTC.

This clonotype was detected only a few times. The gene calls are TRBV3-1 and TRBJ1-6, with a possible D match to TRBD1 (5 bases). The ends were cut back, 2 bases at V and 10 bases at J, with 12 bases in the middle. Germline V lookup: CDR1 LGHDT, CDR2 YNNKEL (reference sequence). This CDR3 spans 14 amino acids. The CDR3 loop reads CASSQSRVRSPLHF. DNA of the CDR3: TGTGCCAGCAGCCAAAGCAGGGTCAGATCACCCCTCCACTTT.

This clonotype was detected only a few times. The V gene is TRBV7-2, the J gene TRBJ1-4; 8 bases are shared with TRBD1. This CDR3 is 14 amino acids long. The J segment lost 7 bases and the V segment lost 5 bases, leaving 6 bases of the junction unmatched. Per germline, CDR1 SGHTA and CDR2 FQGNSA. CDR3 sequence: CASSKPGTGEKLFF. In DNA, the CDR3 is TGTGCCAGCAGCAAACCCGGGACAGGTGAAAAACTGTTTTTT. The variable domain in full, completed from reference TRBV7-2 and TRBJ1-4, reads GAGVSQSPSNKVTEKGKDVELRCDPISGHTALYWYRQSLGQGLEFLIYFQGNSAPDKSGLPSDRFSAERTGGSVSTLTIQRTQQEDSAVYLCASSKPGTGEKLFFGSGTQLSVL.

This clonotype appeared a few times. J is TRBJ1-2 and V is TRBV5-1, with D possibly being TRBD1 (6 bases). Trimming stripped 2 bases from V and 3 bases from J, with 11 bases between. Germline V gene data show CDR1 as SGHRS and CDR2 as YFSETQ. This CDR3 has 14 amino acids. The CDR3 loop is CASSFRGRDYGYTF. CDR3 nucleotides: TGCGCCAGCAGCTTCAGGGGACGGGACTATGGCTACACCTTC.

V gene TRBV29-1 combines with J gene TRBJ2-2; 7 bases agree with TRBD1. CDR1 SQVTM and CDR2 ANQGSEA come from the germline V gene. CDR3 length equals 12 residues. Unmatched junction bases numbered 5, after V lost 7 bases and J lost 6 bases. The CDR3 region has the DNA TGCAGCGCAGGACAGGTTCCCGGGGAGCTGTTTTTT. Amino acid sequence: CSAGQVPGELFF.

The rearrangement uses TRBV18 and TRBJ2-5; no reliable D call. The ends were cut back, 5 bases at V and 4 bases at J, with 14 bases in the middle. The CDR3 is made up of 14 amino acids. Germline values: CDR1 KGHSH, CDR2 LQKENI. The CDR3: CASSIASGGETQYF. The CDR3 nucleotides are TGTGCCAGCTCAATCGCATCGGGTGGAGAGACCCAGTACTTC.

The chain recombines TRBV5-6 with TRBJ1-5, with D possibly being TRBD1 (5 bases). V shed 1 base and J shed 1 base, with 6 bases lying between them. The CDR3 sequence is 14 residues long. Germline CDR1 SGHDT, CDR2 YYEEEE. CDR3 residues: CASSLRGSNQPQHF. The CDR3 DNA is TGTGCCAGCAGCTTGAGGGGAAGCAATCAGCCCCAGCATTTT.

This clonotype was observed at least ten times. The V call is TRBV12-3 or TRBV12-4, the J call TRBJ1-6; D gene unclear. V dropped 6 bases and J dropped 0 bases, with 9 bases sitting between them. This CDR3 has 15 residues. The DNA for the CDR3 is TGTGCCAGCAGGCCTTGGAGCTCCTATAATTCACCCCTCCACTTT. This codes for CASRPWSSYNSPLHF.

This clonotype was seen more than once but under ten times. DNA for the CDR3: TGTGCCAGCAGTTTTTTCTGGGGGCGTCCTTACGAGCAGTACTTC. Amino acids: CASSFFWGRPYEQYF. The rearrangement uses TRBV28 and TRBJ2-7; TRBD1 might be the D (6 bases). This CDR3 region has 15 residues. Trimming shortened V by 3 bases and J by 4 bases, and 16 bases separated the two germline ends. The V gene's germline CDR1 is MDHEN and CDR2 SYDVKM.

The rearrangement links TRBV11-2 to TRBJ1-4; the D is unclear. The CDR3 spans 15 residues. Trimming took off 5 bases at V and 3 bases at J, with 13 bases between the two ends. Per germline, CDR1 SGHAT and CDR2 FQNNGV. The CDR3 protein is CASSGGRASNEKLFF. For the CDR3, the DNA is TGTGCCAGCAGCGGAGGGAGAGCTTCTAATGAAAAACTGTTTTTT.

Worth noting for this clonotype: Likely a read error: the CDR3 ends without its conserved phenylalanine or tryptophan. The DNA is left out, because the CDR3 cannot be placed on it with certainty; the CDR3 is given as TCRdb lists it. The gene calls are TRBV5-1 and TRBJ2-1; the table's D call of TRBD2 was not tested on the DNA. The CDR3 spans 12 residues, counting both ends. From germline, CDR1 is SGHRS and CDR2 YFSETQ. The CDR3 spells CASSPVAALPTI.

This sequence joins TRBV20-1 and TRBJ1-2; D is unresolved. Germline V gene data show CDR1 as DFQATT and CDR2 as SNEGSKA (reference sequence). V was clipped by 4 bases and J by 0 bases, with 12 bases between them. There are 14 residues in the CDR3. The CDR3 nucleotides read TGCAGTGCTAAGCTGCGGGCGACTAACTATGGCTACACCTTC. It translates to CSAKLRATNYGYTF.

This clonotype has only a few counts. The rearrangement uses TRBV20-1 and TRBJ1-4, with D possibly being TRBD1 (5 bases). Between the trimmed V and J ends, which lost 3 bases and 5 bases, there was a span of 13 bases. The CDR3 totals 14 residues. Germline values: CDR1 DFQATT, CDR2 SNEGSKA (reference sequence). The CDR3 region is CSASPQARNEKLFF. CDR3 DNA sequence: TGCAGTGCTAGTCCACAGGCGAGGAATGAAAAACTGTTTTTT.